This section outlines one T cell receptor beta chain sequence together with its context. This clonotype was seen a handful of times. The target of this receptor is not known. Base qualities are not provided; no much larger clone lies one nucleotide away. The data stem from a study of T-cell memory formation after mild COVID-19 (dated by TCRdb to about 2021). About the study as a whole: TCR sequence clusters from the two donors were found to be largely donor specific. In a couple of donors, T-cell clones that expanded and contracted after mild COVID-19 were followed by sequencing TCRalpha and TCRbeta repertoires longitudinally. Two young, previously healthy adult volunteers, one female and one male, were included in the cohort.

Ficoll-Paque density gradient centrifugation was the method used to isolate PBMCs. This sample was sequenced with an Illumina NovaSeq 6000. cDNA libraries for TCRalpha and TCRbeta were prepared by 5'RACE using constant-segment primers, with sample barcodes and unique molecular identifiers added. Trizol reagent was used to extract RNA from every sample. The libraries were amplified in two PCR steps, and the second step added a second sample barcode and Illumina TruSeq adapters. The libraries were sequenced on an Illumina NovaSeq using 2 x 150 bp paired-end reads. As for the original processing: The reads were demultiplexed and collapsed into UMI-guided consensus sequences using migec v1.2.7. Using mixcr v2.1.11, UMI consensuses were aligned to TRA and TRB V and J templates and then assembled into clonotypes. A clonotype was counted as expanded or contracted only if both edgeR and NoisET called the change significant, with noise models trained on biological replicates. For edgeR calls, a false discovery rate-adjusted p below 0.01 and a log2 fold-change threshold of 1 were applied. As an exploratory analysis of dynamics, max-normalized trajectories of the 1000 most abundant clonotypes were examined by PCA with hierarchical clustering. Separately sequenced CD4+ and CD8+ repertoires were used to assign a CD4 or CD8 phenotype to each responding clone. The public reads were quality trimmed at Q25 with fastp and then assembled into clones with MiXCR by TCRdb, keeping productive beta chains. Here each entry gathers all rows of one CDR3 protein and keeps the most common genes and DNA. These V and J calls are TCRdb output, not the study's own analysis. The sample has around 370,000 distinct CDR3 sequences on record, under 25% of them singletons. Of the sample, approximately 13% is held by the ten largest clones.

What the authors observed across the whole study: The study included only a couple of mild cases, and larger cohorts that include severe cases with pre-infection samples were judged to be necessary. SARS-CoV-2 specificity was not confirmed for the second-wave clones peaking on day 37. From day 15 to 85, contracting clones showed balanced CD4/CD8 phenotypes, whereas a second wave of clones that expanded from day 15 to 37 leaned towards CD4+. The detection of some responding clones in pre-infection memory suggests that pre-existing cross-reactive memory T cells joined the SARS-CoV-2 response. Contracting CD4+ clones appeared mostly in the CM and EM memory subsets, whereas CD8+ clones were enriched in EMRA.

Reading from cysteine to phenylalanine, the CDR3 counts 14 amino acids. The kept DNA is CDR3 alone, 42 bases in frame from the first base. From the germline V gene (reference sequence), CDR1 is LNHDA and CDR2 is SQIVND. V and J are truncated by 3 bases and 3 bases respectively, leaving an intervening sequence of 11 bases. The sample was PBMCs or a T cell subset sorted from them (not recorded which). The sequence was collected from an adult woman who had mild COVID-19 (a few samples of this study predate the infection). The sample titles of this study are shuffled in the database, so cell type and time point are left out; the donor was told from shared clones. This receptor chain uses TRBV19 and TRBJ1-2; no confident D gene assignment can be made. The CDR3 region reads CASSMITEDYGYTF. The DNA sequence is as follows: TGTGCCAGTAGTATGATAACAGAAGACTATGGCTACACCTTC.